A single T cell receptor beta chain is shown here with its context. Its specificity is unknown. This sample was taken from a study of T cell responses to AZD1222 COVID-19 vaccine. The germline gives CDR1 MDHEN, CDR2 SYDVKM. The ends were cut back, 5 bases at V and 12 bases at J, with 17 bases in the middle. The CDR3 runs to 12 residues. Points from the study as a whole: Researchers took repertoire samples only after the peak T cell response had come. Spike-specific TCR breadth and depth both grew after two AZD1222 doses. Donor demographics were predominantly white British with a female majority; clonal diversity may be underestimated.

The method was immunoSEQ multiplex PCR; TCRdb's version includes in-frame clones alone and lacks a portion of them. The sample has 120,000 or so clones, around 91% seen once. Sequenced material: peripheral blood, taken on day 0 of MenACWY control vaccination. The source of this sequence is an adult in good health. V gene TRBV28 combines with J gene TRBJ2-7, with a possible D match to TRBD1 (5 bases). The CDR3 coding sequence is TGTGCCAGCAGTAGACAGTCGGGTTTACGGTACTTC. This codes for CASSRQSGLRYF.